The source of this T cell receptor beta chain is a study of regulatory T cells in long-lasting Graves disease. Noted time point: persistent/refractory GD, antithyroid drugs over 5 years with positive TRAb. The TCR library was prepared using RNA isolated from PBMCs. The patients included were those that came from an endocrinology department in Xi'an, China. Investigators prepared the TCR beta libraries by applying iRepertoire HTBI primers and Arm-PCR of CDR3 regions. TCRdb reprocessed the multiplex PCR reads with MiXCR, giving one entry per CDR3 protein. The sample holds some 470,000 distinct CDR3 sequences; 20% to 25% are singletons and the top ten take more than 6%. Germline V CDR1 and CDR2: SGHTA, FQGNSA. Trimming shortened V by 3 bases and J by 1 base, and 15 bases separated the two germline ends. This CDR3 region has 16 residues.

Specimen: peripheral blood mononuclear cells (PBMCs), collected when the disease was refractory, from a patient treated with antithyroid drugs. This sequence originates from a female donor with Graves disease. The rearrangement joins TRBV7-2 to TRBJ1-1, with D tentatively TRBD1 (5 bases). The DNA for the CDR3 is TGTGCCAGCAGCTTCTCCCCGTCGGGACGGAACACTGAAGCTTTCTTT. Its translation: CASSFSPSGRNTEAFF.